This entry concerns a single TCR beta chain. Its antigen specificity is not known. No base quality information exists; no much larger clone differs at one position. The immunoSEQ Assay was the method used to sequence TCRbeta CDR3 regions. After extraction, genomic DNA underwent amplification by bias-controlled multiplex PCR, followed by high-throughput sequencing. On the authors' methods: Collapsing and filtering of sequences were performed to quantify the absolute abundance of each unique TCRbeta CDR3 region. Usable DNA was measured by amplifying reference genes present in all nucleated cells, and TCRbeta template counts were normalized to that usable DNA to estimate T cell fraction. Repertoire TCRs were annotated as SARS-CoV-2-specific by exact matching of V gene, CDR3 amino acid sequence and J gene to a known reactive TCR set. MIRA supplied the reference SARS-CoV-2 TCR set, which was filtered for enrichment in COVID-19-positive ImmuneCODE repertoires so that public or cross-reactive TCRs were removed. Drawing on the MIRA antigens, annotated TCRs were analysed further at the level of specific ORF or position within ORF. Breadth was defined as the number of annotated unique rearrangements divided by the total number of unique productive rearrangements, and depth was defined as the summed frequency of the annotated unique rearrangements. Two-sided Wilcoxon rank-sum tests were applied when comparing TCR breadth between groups. The source is immuneACCESS, and TCRdb retained only in-frame sequences with V and J called. Part of the clones is not carried over; for the studies checked, unresolved V genes explain less than half of this, and the remainder is unexplained. Clonal size and the V and J genes are those of that table, whereas D and trimming came from the DNA. The sample has approximately 360,000 clones on record, 80% to 90% of them singletons. The ten largest clonotypes hold around 7.3% of the sample.

The sample's treatment or condition label, decoded: approximately 18 received Ad26.COV2.S at low or high dose, single or two shots; about 5 received placebo; per-sample allocation not given. For vaccine and placebo recipients, repertoires were sequenced using samples collected on day 63 after the first injection. Cohort 1b enrolled roughly 25 adults aged 18-55 years at a single site in Boston, USA, between 29 July and 7 August 2020. Ad26.COV2.S was a replication-incompetent adenovirus type 26 vector expressing a prefusion-stabilized SARS-CoV-2 spike protein from the original Wuhan strain. CDR1 and CDR2 were assigned from the germline V gene (reference sequence) as GTSNPN and SVGIG. Measured from the cysteine to the phenylalanine, the CDR3 is 16 residues long. The CDR3 DNA has 48 bases and is translated from base 1. V sheds 0 bases and J sheds 5 bases, leaving 20 bases between their ends. These data belong to a study of Ad26.COV2.S vaccination and SARS-CoV-2 variants (dated by TCRdb to about 2021). General notes on the study: Vaccine-arm donors came from COV1001, a multicentre, randomized, double-blind, placebo-controlled phase I-IIa trial of Ad26.COV2.S in healthy adults. TCRbeta repertoire sequencing served as the tool for gauging how specific and how broad the SARS-CoV-2-reactive T cell receptors were following Ad26.COV2.S vaccination. A total of roughly 30 samples were included in the TCR-sequenced set, comprising some 20 Ad26.COV2.S vaccine recipients, 5 placebo recipients and 8 SARS-CoV-2 convalescent individuals. Participants in the trial were split at random into five groups of five each, receiving low-dose or high-dose Ad26.COV2.S once or twice, or else placebo on both occasions. Throughout the experiments and outcome assessment, investigators stayed blinded to trial group allocation. Ad26.COV2.S was given intramuscularly at 5x10^10 or 1x10^11 viral particles, as a single shot or as two shots 56 days apart.

Here is what the overall study found, with its caveats: Substantial breadth of spike-specific CD8+ and CD4+ T cell responses was reported after vaccination. According to the authors, total T cell responses may have been underestimated by the TCR breadth and depth analyses. Vaccine and placebo recipients had similar non-spike TCR breadth, a finding consistent with the vaccine containing only spike. Comparing responses between vaccine doses or regimens was not something the study was powered to do. Compared with placebo recipients, Ad26.COV2.S recipients showed higher spike-specific TCR breadth (P = 0.0014).

This clonotype originated in a person between 18 and 65 years old who received the Ad26.COV2.S COVID-19 vaccine or a placebo. The sample was peripheral blood, taken in a trial of Ad26.COV2.S vaccine versus placebo. The chain was built from TRBV30 and TRBJ2-7; the D gene remains uncertain. The DNA sequence is TGTGCCTGGAGTGTACCCCGTGGGGTATATTCCCACGAGCAGTACTTC. It translates as CAWSVPRGVYSHEQYF.